This entry lists 14 T cell receptor beta chains sequenced from one sample in a study of cytomegalovirus exposure and HLA in healthy donors. Researchers ran the PCR with 60 Vbeta and 13 Jbeta primers. The table came from immunoSEQ multiplex PCR; TCRdb's copy has only in-frame clones and leaves some out. This sample has more than 90,000 clones, with around four fifths found just once. The sequencing sample was made of PBMCs. These receptors originate from a woman in her sixties or seventies in good health and CMV-seronegative.

V usage is TRBV6-5 and J usage is TRBJ1-6; perhaps TRBD1 as D (6 bases). Germline CDR1 MNHEY, CDR2 SVGAGI. Between the trimmed V and J ends, which lost 6 bases and 6 bases, there was a span of 12 bases. CDR3 length: 14 residues. As DNA, the CDR3 is TGTGCCAGCAGCTTACAGGGTCTTAATTCACCCCTCCACTTT. Residues: CASSLQGLNSPLHF.

This clone has only a few counts. The chain has TRBV5-6 and TRBJ2-1, with 12 bases identical to TRBD2. The CDR3 runs 18 residues. With 1 base clipped from V and 0 bases from J, the junction kept 5 bases outside the gene matches. Germline V gene sequence: CDR1 SGHDT, CDR2 YYEEEE. The CDR3 DNA follows: TGTGCCAGCAGCTTGACTAGCGGGGGGTTTAGCTCCTACAATGAGCAGTTCTTC. It yields the protein CASSLTSGGFSSYNEQFF.

This clone appeared a few times. The V gene is TRBV30, the J gene TRBJ1-2; TRBD1 might be the D (6 bases). CDR3 length: 15 residues. Trimming removed 3 bases at V and 2 bases at J, with 16 bases between. Germline V gene data show CDR1 as GTSNPN and CDR2 as SVGIG (reference sequence). The CDR3 is CAWSQEQGWNYGYTF. The CDR3 DNA is TGTGCCTGGAGCCAAGAACAGGGTTGGAACTATGGCTACACCTTC.

On this clone itself: A junction boundary mismatches the germline segment, possibly from a read error. The J gene is TRBJ2-7, the V gene TRBV2, with TRBD1 as a possible D gene (5 bases). CDR1 and CDR2 (germline): SNHLY, FYNNEI. This CDR3 region has 10 residues. CDR3 region: CASSGTQKDF. CDR3 nucleotide sequence: TGTGCCAGCAGTGGGACACAGAAAGACTTC.

CDR3: CASSLGTVQETQYF. The CDR3 DNA is TGCGCCAGCAGCTTGGGGACAGTACAAGAGACCCAGTACTTC. V and J are TRBV5-1 and TRBJ2-5; the D gene is possibly TRBD1 (6 bases). The CDR3 spans 14 residues. With 0 bases removed from V and 2 bases from J, the gap between germline ends came to 8 bases. The germline V gene has CDR1 SGHRS and CDR2 YFSETQ.

The chain employs TRBV2 and TRBJ2-4; 9 bases map to TRBD1. Germline values: CDR1 SNHLY, CDR2 FYNNEI. V trimming: 8 bases; J trimming: 10 bases; junction bases outside the gene matches: 15. The CDR3 extends over 15 amino acids. In DNA form, the CDR3 reads TGTGCCAGCTGGGGGGAGGGACAGGGCCTTAGTATTCAGTACTTC. It translates to CASWGEGQGLSIQYF.

The genes are TRBV6-5 and TRBJ1-6; D perhaps matches TRBD1 (6 bases). This CDR3 is built from 15 residues. V lost 7 bases and J lost 8, with 18 bases in between. CDR1 is MNHEY and CDR2 is SVGAGI in the germline V gene. The CDR3 loop is CASTESRQGYSPLHF. Here the CDR3 DNA reads TGTGCCAGCACCGAATCCCGGCAGGGGTATTCACCCCTCCACTTT.

The genes are TRBV6-5 and TRBJ1-2; 9 nucleotides agree with TRBD1. There are 15 residues in the CDR3. V was pared by 2 bases and J by 8 bases, with 9 bases of the junction left unmatched. The germline gives CDR1 MNHEY, CDR2 SVGAGI. This CDR3 reads CASSYAAGTGYGYTF. DNA for the CDR3: TGTGCCAGCAGTTACGCTGCTGGGACAGGGTACGGCTACACCTTC.

The chain uses TRBV5-6 and TRBJ2-5; D might be TRBD2 (6 bases). CDR1 SGHDT and CDR2 YYEEEE come from the germline V gene. The CDR3 runs 16 residues. V was cut by 4 bases and J by 1 base, with 17 bases left in between. The CDR3 here is CASSTEGPGAQETQYF. CDR3 in DNA: TGTGCCAGCAGCACCGAGGGGCCGGGAGCCCAAGAGACCCAGTACTTC.

The chain uses TRBV18 and TRBJ2-7, with no clear D. Germline V gene lookup returns CDR1 KGHSH and CDR2 LQKENI. V shed 3 bases and J shed 8 bases, with 17 bases lying between them. The CDR3 has 14 residues. CDR3 coding DNA: TGTGCCAGCTCACCTACGCCCGAGACATTTCAGCAGTACTTC. Translation gives CASSPTPETFQQYF.

This clone was counted a single time. The chain combines TRBV10-3 with TRBJ1-3; D is unclear. Looked up from germline, CDR1 is ENHRY and CDR2 is SYGVKD. This CDR3 is built from 16 residues. The germline V and J ends were trimmed by 1 base and 0 bases, with 10 bases remaining between them. This CDR3 reads CAISEFGQDSGNTIYF. In DNA form, the CDR3 reads TGTGCCATCAGTGAGTTTGGGCAGGACTCTGGAAACACCATATATTTT.

This chain uses TRBV30 with TRBJ1-1; TRBD1 agrees at 8 bases. V shed 5 bases, J shed 5 bases, and the junction held 4 bases outside the gene matches. CDR1 is GTSNPN and CDR2 is SVGIG in the germline V gene (reference sequence). The CDR3 extends over 12 amino acids. The CDR3 protein is CAWDRGGTEAFF. CDR3 in DNA: TGTGCCTGGGACAGGGGAGGGACTGAAGCTTTCTTT. The variable domain in full, completed from reference TRBV30 and TRBJ1-1, reads SQTIHQWPATLVQPVGSPLSLECTVEGTSNPNLYWYRQAAGRGLQLLFYSVGIGQISSEVPQNLSASRPQDRQFILSSKKLLLSDSGFYLCAWDRGGTEAFFGQGTRLTVV.

There are a few counts of this clone. In DNA form, the CDR3 reads TGTGCCAGTAGTATAGACAGGGGGCGGATGAACACTGAAGCTTTCTTT. Translation: CASSIDRGRMNTEAFF. The chain combines TRBV19 with TRBJ1-1, with 8 bases that match TRBD1. CDR1 is LNHDA, CDR2 SQIVND, per germline (reference sequence). J gave up 0 bases and V 0 bases, and 3 bases lay outside the gene matches. The CDR3 is made up of 16 amino acids.

The chain combines TRBV7-9 with TRBJ2-5, with D perhaps TRBD2 (6 bases). Germline loops: CDR1 SEHNR, CDR2 FQNEAQ (reference sequence). This CDR3 region has 15 residues. The ends were cut back, 2 bases at V and 1 base at J, with 11 bases in the middle. Written as DNA, the CDR3 is TGTGCCAGCAGCTTACCAGGGACTTTCCAAGAGACCCAGTACTTC. This codes for CASSLPGTFQETQYF.